This TCR beta chain was documented in a study of CD8+CD57+ T cells in acquired aplastic anemia. Patients who underwent sequencing had shown CD8+CD57+ cell expansion by flow cytometry. Severe acquired aplastic anemia was the diagnosis recorded for all patients. Patients had not yet gotten any therapy when their blood was taken for sampling. This clonotype was picked up many times. TCR beta VDJ and CDR3 were profiled, and genomic DNA was the template. Using its own MiXCR run on the reads, TCRdb lists one record per CDR3 protein. The sample includes about 470,000 distinct CDR3 sequences, around a third seen only once; the top ten take 0.82%. V dropped 3 bases and J dropped 4 bases, with 11 bases sitting between them. Germline lookup yields CDR1 ENHRY and CDR2 SYGVKD. This CDR3 is 14 amino acids long.

The clonotype comes from a human donor with aplastic anemia. Sequencing was performed on sorted CD4+, CD8+, or CD8+CD57+ T cells (not recorded which) from PBMCs. The chain combines TRBV10-3 with TRBJ2-3; the D gene is possibly TRBD2 (6 bases). The CDR3, as DNA: TGTGCCATCAGTGATTCGGGGAGGTCAGATACGCAGTATTTT. Residues: CAISDSGRSDTQYF.